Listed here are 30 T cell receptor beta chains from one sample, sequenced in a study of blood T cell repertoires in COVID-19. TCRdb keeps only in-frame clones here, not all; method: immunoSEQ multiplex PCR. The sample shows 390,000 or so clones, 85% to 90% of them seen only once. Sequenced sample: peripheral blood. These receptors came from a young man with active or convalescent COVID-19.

CDR3 sequence reads: CASSYSLTGTDTQYF. In DNA form, the CDR3 reads TGTGCCAGCAGCTACTCTCTGACGGGGACAGATACGCAGTATTTT. V usage is TRBV28 and J usage is TRBJ2-3; weak D call: TRBD2 (5 bases). Germline CDR1 reads MDHEN; CDR2 reads SYDVKM. Trimming took 6 bases from V and 3 from J, leaving 16 bases between them. The CDR3 is made up of 15 amino acids.

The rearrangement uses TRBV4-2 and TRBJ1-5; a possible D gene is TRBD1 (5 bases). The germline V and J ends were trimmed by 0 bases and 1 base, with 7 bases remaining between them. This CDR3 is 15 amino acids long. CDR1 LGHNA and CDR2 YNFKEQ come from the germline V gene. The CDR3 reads CASSQDRQSNQPQHF. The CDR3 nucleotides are TGTGCCAGCAGCCAAGATCGACAGAGCAATCAGCCCCAGCATTTT.

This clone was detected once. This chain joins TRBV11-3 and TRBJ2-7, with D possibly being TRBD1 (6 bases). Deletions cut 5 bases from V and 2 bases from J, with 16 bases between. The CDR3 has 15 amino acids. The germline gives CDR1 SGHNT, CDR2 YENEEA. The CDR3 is CASSREAGDTYEQYF. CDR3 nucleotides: TGTGCCAGCAGCCGAGAGGCAGGGGACACCTACGAGCAGTACTTC.

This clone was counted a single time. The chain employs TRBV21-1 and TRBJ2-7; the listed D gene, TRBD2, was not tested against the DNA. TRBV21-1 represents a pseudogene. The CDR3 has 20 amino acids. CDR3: CARAREWASGEMKSSYEQYF. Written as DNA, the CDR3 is TGTGCCCGCGCTAGGGAGTGGGCTAGCGGGGAAATGAAGAGCTCCTACGAGCAGTACTTC.

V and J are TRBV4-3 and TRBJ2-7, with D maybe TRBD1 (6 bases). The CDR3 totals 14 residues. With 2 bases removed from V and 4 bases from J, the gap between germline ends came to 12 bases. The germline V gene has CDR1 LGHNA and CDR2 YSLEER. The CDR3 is CASSQTEDRYEQYF. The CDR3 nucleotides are TGCGCCAGCAGCCAAACGGAGGACAGATACGAGCAGTACTTC.

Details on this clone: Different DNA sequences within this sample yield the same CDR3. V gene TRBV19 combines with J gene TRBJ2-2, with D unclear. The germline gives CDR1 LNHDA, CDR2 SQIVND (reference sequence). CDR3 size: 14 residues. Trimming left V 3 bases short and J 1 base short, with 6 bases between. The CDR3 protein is CASSIGGNTGELFF. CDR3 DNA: TGTGCCAGTAGTATCGGTGGGAACACCGGGGAGCTGTTTTTT.

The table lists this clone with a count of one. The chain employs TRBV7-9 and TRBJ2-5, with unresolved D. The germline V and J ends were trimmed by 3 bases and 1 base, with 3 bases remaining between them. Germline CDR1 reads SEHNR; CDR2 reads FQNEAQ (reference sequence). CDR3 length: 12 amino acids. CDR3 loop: CASSFIQETQYF. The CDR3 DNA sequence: TGTGCCAGCAGCTTTATCCAAGAGACCCAGTACTTC.

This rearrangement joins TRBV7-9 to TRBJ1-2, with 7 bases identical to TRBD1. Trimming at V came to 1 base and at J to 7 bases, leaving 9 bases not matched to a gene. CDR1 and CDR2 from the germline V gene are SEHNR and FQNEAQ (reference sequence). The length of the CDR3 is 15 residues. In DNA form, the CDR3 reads TGTGCCAGCAGCTTAGGGCAGGGGGGATCATCTGGCTACACCTTC. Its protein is CASSLGQGGSSGYTF.

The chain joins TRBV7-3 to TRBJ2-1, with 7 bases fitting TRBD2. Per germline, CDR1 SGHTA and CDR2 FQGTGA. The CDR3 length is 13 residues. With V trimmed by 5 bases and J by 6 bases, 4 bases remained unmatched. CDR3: CASSLWGGNEQFF. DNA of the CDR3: TGTGCCAGCAGCCTTTGGGGGGGCAATGAGCAGTTCTTC.

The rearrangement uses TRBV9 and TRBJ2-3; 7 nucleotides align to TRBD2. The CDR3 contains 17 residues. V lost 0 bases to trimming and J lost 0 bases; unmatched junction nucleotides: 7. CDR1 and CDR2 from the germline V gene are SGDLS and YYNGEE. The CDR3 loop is CASSVVSGTTSTDTQYF. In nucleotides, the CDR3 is TGTGCCAGCAGCGTAGTATCCGGGACTACTAGCACAGATACGCAGTATTTT.

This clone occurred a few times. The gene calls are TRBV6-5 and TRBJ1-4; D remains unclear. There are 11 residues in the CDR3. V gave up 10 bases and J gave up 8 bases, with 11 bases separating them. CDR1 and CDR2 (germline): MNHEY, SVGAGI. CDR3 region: CATWEGEKLFF. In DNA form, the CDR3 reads TGTGCCACCTGGGAGGGCGAAAAACTGTTTTTT.

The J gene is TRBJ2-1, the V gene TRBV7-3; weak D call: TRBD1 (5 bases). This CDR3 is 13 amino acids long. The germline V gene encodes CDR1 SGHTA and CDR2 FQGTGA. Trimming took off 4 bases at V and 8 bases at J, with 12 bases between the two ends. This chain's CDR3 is CASSSTGFHEQFF. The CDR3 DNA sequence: TGTGCCAGCAGCTCTACAGGTTTTCATGAGCAGTTCTTC.

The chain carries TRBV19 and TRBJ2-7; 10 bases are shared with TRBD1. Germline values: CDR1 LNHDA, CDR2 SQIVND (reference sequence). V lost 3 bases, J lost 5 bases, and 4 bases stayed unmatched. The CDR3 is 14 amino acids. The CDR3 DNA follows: TGTGCCAGTAGTATCGGGACAGGGGTGAACGAGCAGTACTTC. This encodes CASSIGTGVNEQYF.

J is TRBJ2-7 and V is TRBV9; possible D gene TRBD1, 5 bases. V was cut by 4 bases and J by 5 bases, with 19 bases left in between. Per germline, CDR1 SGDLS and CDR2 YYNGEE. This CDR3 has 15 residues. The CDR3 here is CASSSSSRGSNEQYF. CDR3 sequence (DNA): TGTGCCAGCAGCTCAAGCAGTAGGGGCAGTAACGAGCAGTACTTC.

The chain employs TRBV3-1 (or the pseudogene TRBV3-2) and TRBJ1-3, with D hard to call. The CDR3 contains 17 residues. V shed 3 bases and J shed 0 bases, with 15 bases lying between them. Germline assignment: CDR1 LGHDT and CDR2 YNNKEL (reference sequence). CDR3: CASSHRAPGNSGNTIYF. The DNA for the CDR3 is TGTGCCAGCAGCCACCGAGCCCCGGGAAACTCTGGAAACACCATATATTTT.

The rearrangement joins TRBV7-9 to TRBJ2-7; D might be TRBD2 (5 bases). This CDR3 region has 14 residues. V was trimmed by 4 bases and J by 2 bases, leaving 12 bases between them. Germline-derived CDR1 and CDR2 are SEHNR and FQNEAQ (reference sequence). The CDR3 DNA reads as TGTGCCAGCAGCTCCCGGACGGGAACCTACGAGCAGTACTTC. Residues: CASSSRTGTYEQYF.

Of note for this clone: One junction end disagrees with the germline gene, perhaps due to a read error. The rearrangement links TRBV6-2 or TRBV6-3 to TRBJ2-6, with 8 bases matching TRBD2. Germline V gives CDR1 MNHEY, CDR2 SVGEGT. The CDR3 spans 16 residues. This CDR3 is CASSRGGPSGANVLTF. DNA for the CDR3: TGTGCCAGCAGCCGGGGGGGACCCTCTGGGGCCAACGTGCTGACTTTC.

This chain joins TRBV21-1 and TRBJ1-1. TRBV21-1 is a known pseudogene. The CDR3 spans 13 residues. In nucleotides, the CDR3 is TGTGCCAGCACCCCGGGAGTGAACACTGAAGCTTTCTTT. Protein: CASTPGVNTEAFF.

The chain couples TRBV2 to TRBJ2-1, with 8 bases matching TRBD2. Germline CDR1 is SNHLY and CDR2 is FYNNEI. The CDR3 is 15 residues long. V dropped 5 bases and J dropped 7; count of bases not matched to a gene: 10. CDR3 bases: TGTGCCAGCAGTTCCGACCGGGGGGGTAATAATGAGCAGTTCTTC. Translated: CASSSDRGGNNEQFF.

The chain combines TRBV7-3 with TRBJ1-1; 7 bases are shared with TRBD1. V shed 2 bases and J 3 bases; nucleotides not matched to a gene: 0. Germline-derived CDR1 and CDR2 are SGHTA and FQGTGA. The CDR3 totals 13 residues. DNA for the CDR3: TGTGCCAGCAGCTTAGACAGGGACACTGAAGCTTTCTTT. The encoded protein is CASSLDRDTEAFF.

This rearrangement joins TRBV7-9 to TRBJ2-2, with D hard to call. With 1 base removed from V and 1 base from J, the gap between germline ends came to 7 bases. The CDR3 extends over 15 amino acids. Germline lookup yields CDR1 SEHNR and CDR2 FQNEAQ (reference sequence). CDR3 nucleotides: TGTGCCAGCAGCTTAGTTCCCGGGAACACCGGGGAGCTGTTTTTT. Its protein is CASSLVPGNTGELFF.

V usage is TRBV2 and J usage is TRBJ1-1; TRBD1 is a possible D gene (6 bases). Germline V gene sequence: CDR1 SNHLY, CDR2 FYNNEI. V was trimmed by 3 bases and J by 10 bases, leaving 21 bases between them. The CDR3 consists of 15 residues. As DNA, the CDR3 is TGTGCCAGCAGTGATTTGGCAGGGGCAAAACGGGTAGCTTTCTTT. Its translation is CASSDLAGAKRVAFF.

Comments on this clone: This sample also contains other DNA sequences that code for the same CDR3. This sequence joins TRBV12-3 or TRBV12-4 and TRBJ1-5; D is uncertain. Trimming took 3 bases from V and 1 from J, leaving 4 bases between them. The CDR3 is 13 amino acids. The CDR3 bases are TGTGCCAGCAGTTTGTCAAGCAATCAGCCCCAGCATTTT. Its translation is CASSLSSNQPQHF.

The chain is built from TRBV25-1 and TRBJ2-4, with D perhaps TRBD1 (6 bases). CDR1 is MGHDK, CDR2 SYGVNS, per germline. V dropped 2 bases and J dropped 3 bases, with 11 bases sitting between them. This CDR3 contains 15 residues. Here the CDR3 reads CASSEIARGKNIQYF. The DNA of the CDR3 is TGTGCCAGCAGTGAAATAGCCAGGGGCAAAAACATTCAGTACTTC.

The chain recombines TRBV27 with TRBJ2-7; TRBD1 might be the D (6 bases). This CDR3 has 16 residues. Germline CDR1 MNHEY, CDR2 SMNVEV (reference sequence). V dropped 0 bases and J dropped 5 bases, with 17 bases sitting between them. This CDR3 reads CASSLSNQGLLHEQYF. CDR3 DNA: TGTGCCAGCAGTTTATCTAACCAGGGGCTGTTGCACGAGCAGTACTTC.

CDR3 loop: CSVEGVLGAGDTQYF. CDR3 coding DNA: TGCAGCGTTGAAGGGGTTCTGGGGGCAGGGGATACGCAGTATTTT. The V gene is TRBV29-1, the J gene TRBJ2-3; D may be TRBD1 (6 bases). The ends were cut back, 1 base at V and 6 bases at J, with 17 bases in the middle. The CDR3 length is 15 residues. The V gene's germline CDR1 is SQVTM and CDR2 ANQGSEA.

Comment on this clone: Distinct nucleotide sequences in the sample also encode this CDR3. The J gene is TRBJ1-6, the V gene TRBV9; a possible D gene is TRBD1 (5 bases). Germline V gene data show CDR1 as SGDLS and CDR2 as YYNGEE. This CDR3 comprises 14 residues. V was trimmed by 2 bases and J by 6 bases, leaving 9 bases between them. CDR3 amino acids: CASSVQGGNSPLHF. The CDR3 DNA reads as TGTGCCAGCAGCGTGCAGGGTGGTAATTCACCCCTCCACTTT.

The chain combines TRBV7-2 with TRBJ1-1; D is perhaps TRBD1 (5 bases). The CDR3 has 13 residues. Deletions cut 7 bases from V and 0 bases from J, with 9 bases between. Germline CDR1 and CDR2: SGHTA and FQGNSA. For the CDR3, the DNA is TGTGCCAGCATGATGGGGCTGAACACTGAAGCTTTCTTT. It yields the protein CASMMGLNTEAFF.

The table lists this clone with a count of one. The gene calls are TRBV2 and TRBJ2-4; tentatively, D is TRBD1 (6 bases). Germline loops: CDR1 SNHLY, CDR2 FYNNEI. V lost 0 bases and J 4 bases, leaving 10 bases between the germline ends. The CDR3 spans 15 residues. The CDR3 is CASSEARQGKNIQYF. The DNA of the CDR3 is TGTGCCAGCAGTGAAGCGAGGCAGGGGAAAAACATTCAGTACTTC.

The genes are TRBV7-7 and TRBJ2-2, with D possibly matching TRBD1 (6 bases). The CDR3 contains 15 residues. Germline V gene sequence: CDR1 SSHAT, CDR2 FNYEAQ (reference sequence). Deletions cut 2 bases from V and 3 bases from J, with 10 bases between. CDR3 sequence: CASSLTGTHTGELFF. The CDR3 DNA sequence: TGTGCCAGCAGCTTAACAGGGACCCACACCGGGGAGCTGTTTTTT.